A selection of T cell receptor beta chains follows, all from one sample in a study of cytomegalovirus exposure and HLA in healthy donors. This table comes from immunoSEQ multiplex PCR, and its TCRdb copy is limited to in-frame clones, with some not included. The ten top clones account for more than 0.8%, within a sample of approximately 120,000 clones. Specimen: PBMCs. The receptors were sampled from a man aged 18 to 29 in good health and CMV-seronegative. CDR3s include the opening cysteine and the closing phenylalanine or tryptophan. The D gene is left open where the match is weak.

CDR3 protein | CDR3 DNA | D gene | J gene | V gene
CASSLTDREAFF | TGTGCCAGCAGTCTGACAGACAGGGAAGCTTTCTTT | . | TRBJ1-1 | TRBV28
CASSLGGQGYEQYF | TGCGCCAGCAGCTTGGGCGGACAGGGCTACGAGCAGTACTTC | TRBD1 | TRBJ2-7 | TRBV5-1
CASSWTGRGIAYEQYF | TGTGCCAGCAGCTGGACGGGACGGGGGATTGCCTACGAGCAGTACTTC | . | TRBJ2-7 | TRBV5-6
CASSIGGGSWHTEAFF | TGTGCCAGTAGTATAGGAGGGGGCTCGTGGCACACTGAAGCTTTCTTT | TRBD1 | TRBJ1-1 | TRBV19
CAISPPTGGDPEAFF | TGTGCCATCAGTCCCCCAACAGGGGGAGACCCTGAAGCTTTCTTT | TRBD1 | TRBJ1-1 | TRBV10-3
CASSLGTQGSYEQYF | TGTGCCAGCAGCCTAGGTACTCAGGGGTCCTACGAGCAGTACTTC | . | TRBJ2-7 | TRBV7-9
CASSQDPAGGPYGYTF | TGCGCCAGCAGCCAAGATCCTGCTGGAGGACCCTATGGCTACACCTTC | . | TRBJ1-2 | TRBV4-1
CASSESRVRGPENYGYTF | TGTGCCAGCAGTGAAAGTAGGGTCAGGGGGCCGGAAAACTATGGCTACACCTTC | TRBD1 | TRBJ1-2 | TRBV2
CSVGPQGSYEQYF | TGCAGCGTAGGACCCCAGGGGTCCTACGAGCAGTACTTC | . | TRBJ2-7 | TRBV29-1
CASSSLLAGGPDTQYF | TGCGCCAGCAGCTCGTTACTAGCGGGAGGGCCGGATACGCAGTATTTT | TRBD2 | TRBJ2-3 | TRBV5-1
CASSGDPGSRLNTEAFF | TGTGCCAGCAGCGGAGACCCGGGGAGCAGACTGAACACTGAAGCTTTCTTT | . | TRBJ1-1 | TRBV9
CASSLELAKNIQYF | TGTGCCAGCAGCTTAGAGCTAGCCAAAAACATTCAGTACTTC | . | TRBJ2-4 | TRBV7-9
CASRTMGTTNTGEVFF | TGCGCCAGCAGAACGATGGGGACCACGAACACCGGGGAGGTGTTTTTT | . | TRBJ2-2 | TRBV5-1
CSVEIQVGTEAFF | TGCAGCGTCGAAATACAGGTGGGCACTGAAGCTTTCTTT | . | TRBJ1-1 | TRBV29-1
CASSSRSEKLFF | TGTGCCAGCAGCTCCCGGAGTGAAAAACTGTTTTTT | . | TRBJ1-4 | TRBV7-2
CASSVQGSYEQYF | TGTGCCAGCAGTGTACAGGGGTCCTACGAGCAGTACTTC | TRBD1 | TRBJ2-7 | TRBV25-1
CASSLWGLRANTEAFF | TGTGCCAGCAGTTTATGGGGACTGCGGGCGAACACTGAAGCTTTCTTT | . | TRBJ1-1 | TRBV28
CATRASGPSEDTQYF | TGTGCCACCAGGGCTAGCGGGCCGAGTGAGGATACGCAGTATTTT | TRBD2 | TRBJ2-3 | TRBV15
CASSLRGVKLDTQYF | TGCGCCAGCAGCTTGCGCGGGGTAAAATTAGATACGCAGTATTTT | . | TRBJ2-3 | TRBV5-1
CAWSLAGKEKLFF | TGTGCCTGGAGTCTGGCAGGAAAGGAAAAACTGTTTTTT | . | TRBJ1-4 | TRBV30